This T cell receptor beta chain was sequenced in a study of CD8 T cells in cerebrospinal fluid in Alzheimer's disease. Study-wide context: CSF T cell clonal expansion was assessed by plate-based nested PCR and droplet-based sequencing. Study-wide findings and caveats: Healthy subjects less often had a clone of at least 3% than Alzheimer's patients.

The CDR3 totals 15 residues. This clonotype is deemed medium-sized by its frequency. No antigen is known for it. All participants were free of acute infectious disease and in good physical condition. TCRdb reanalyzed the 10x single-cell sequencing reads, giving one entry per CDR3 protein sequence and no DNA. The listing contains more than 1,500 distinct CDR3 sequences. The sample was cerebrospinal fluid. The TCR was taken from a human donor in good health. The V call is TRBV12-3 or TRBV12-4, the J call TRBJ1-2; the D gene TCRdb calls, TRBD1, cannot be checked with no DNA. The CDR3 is CASSFTGRSNYGYTF.